This TCR beta chain was sequenced in a study of T cells in Graves' hyperthyroidism and ophthalmopathy. Broader study findings: Blood also held most thyroid clonotypes expanded beyond 0.001. A 13 V-J model separated ophthalmopathy from stable hyperthyroidism.

The table lists this clonotype with many counts. No antigen is known for it. Template material for amplifying TCR beta CDR3 regions consisted of RNA transcripts. First-round RT-PCR targeting the TCR CDR3 was performed with the HTBI primer set. TCRdb reprocessed the multiplex PCR reads via MiXCR and lists one record per CDR3 protein. This table holds 200,000 to 300,000 distinct CDR3 sequences, around 24% found once. The germline CDR1 and CDR2 sequences are SGHRS and YFSETQ. V lost 5 bases, J lost 4 bases, and 9 bases lay in between. The CDR3 is made up of 12 amino acids. The sequence was obtained from a woman in her thirties or forties with Graves' ophthalmopathy. J is TRBJ1-1 and V is TRBV5-1; D unresolved. The sample taken for sequencing was blood. CDR3 amino acids: CASRLGSTEAFF. Here the CDR3 DNA reads TGCGCCAGCAGATTAGGGAGCACTGAAGCTTTCTTT.